The source of this T cell receptor beta chain is a study of blood T cells in healthy people across ages. In the study overall: Per every two T cells, about one barcoded beta molecule was captured by template switching.

Notes on the study in general: Researchers judged that diversity estimates from one million T cells fell short of true values.

CDR1 SGHVS and CDR2 FNYEAQ come from the germline V gene. The CDR3 spans 11 residues. V gave up 2 bases and J gave up 8 bases, with 3 bases separating them. On this clonotype: Its specificity is not known.

A second PCR, run for about 7 to 11 cycles, used a sample-barcoded 5' primer plus a J-beta primer mix. One entry per CDR3 protein, called by TCRdb with MiXCR from the 5' RACE reads. In the table there are roughly 800,000 distinct CDR3 sequences, more than 45% of which are singletons. This sequence originates from a man younger than 45 in good health. This chain links TRBV7-6 with TRBJ2-2; D is uncertain. The sample comprised blood. CDR3 in amino acids: CASSLMGELFF. The CDR3 DNA follows: TGTGCCAGCAGCTTAATGGGGGAGCTGTTTTTT.